A selection of T cell receptor beta chains follows, all from one sample in a study of shared clonotypes between healthy human individuals. Clones were read by immunoSEQ multiplex PCR, and TCRdb kept only the in-frame ones, dropping some. Of approximately 2.4 million clones listed, approximately 96% are singletons. What was sequenced was naive CD4+ T cells sorted from blood. Source of these receptors: a man between 18 and 35 years old in good health. CDR3s include the opening cysteine and the closing phenylalanine or tryptophan. The D gene is left open where the match is weak. Size tells how often a clone was seen (once, few, many) or the class of an expanded clone, and some rows leave it out.

D	size	V	J	DNA	CDR3
TRBD1	NA	TRBV11-2	TRBJ1-2	TGTGCCAGCAGCCTGGACAGGGGAGGAAACTATGGCTACACCTTC	CASSLDRGGNYGYTF
NA	NA	TRBV7-2	TRBJ2-7	TGTGCCAGCAGCTCCATCTACGAGCAGTACTTC	CASSSIYEQYF
NA	NA	TRBV5-1	TRBJ2-3	TGCGCCAGCAGCTTGGAAAGGTCGGGGATCTCTAGCACAGATACGCAGTATTTT	CASSLERSGISSTDTQYF
TRBD1	NA	TRBV9	TRBJ1-5	TGTGCCAGCAGCGCCGGGACAGGGGCCCATCAGCCCCAGCATTTT	CASSAGTGAHQPQHF
NA	once	TRBV19	TRBJ2-1	TGTGCCAGTAGTATTCGGAGCTACAATGAGCAGTTCTTC	CASSIRSYNEQFF
NA	NA	TRBV30	TRBJ1-6	TGTGCCTGGAGTGGAGAATGGACAGCTAATTCACCCCTCCACTTT	CAWSGEWTANSPLHF
NA	NA	TRBV6-6	TRBJ2-7	TGTGCCAGCAACCCTATAGCTGGAATCCCCAACGAGCAGTACTTC	CASNPIAGIPNEQYF
NA	once	TRBV6-5	TRBJ2-3	TGTGCCAGCAGTTACTCCGGAGGAGCAGATACGCAGTATTTT	CASSYSGGADTQYF
TRBD1	NA	TRBV5-1	TRBJ2-1	TGCGCCAGCAGCCGTCCCGGGACAGGGAATGAGCAGTTCTTC	CASSRPGTGNEQFF
NA	NA	TRBV5-1	TRBJ1-5	TGCGCCAGCAGCAGAGATTCAAATCAGCCCCAGCATTTT	CASSRDSNQPQHF
NA	NA	TRBV4-1	TRBJ2-7	TGCGCCAGCAGCCAGCCGGGACCCGGGGCCTACGAGCAGTACTTC	CASSQPGPGAYEQYF
TRBD1	NA	TRBV10-3	TRBJ2-1	TGTGCCATCAGTGAGTCCGGGACAGGTAATAATGAGCAGTTCTTC	CAISESGTGNNEQFF
NA	NA	TRBV7-3	TRBJ2-4	TGTGCCAGCAGCTTAGGGCGAGGCGACATTCAGTACTTC	CASSLGRGDIQYF
TRBD2	NA	TRBV7-2	TRBJ2-7	TGTGCCAGCGGTCGACTAGCGGGACCCTACGAGCAGTACTTC	CASGRLAGPYEQYF